This T cell receptor beta chain was found in a study of CD8+CD57+ T cells in acquired aplastic anemia. The wider study: The average for DNA from sorted CD4+ and CD8+ cells was 3.2 ug. Researchers reported that healthy donors averaged about 10 million reads for CD4+ cells.

Genomic DNA provided the template from which TCR beta VDJ and CDR3 profiles were obtained. Each CDR3 protein is one row after TCRdb ran MiXCR on the reads. The table lists over 35,000 distinct CDR3 sequences, 65% to 70% of them singletons. The V gene end was trimmed by 5 bases and the J gene end by 0 bases; junction bases not matched to a gene: 4. The V gene's germline CDR1 is LNHDA and CDR2 SQIVND (reference sequence). The CDR3 length is 15 residues. The clonotype originates from a human donor in good health, serving as a control. The chain links TRBV19 to TRBJ1-5; the match to TRBD1 covers 7 bases. The specimen was sorted CD4+, CD8+, or CD8+CD57+ T cells (not recorded which) from PBMCs. CDR3 nucleotide sequence: TGTGCCAGTAGTGAGGGACAGCATAGCAATCAGCCCCAGCATTTT. Translated, it gives CASSEGQHSNQPQHF. Full variable domain (missing parts from reference TRBV19 and TRBJ1-5): DGGITQSPKYLFRKEGQNVTLSCEQNLNHDAMYWYRQDPGQGLRLIYYSQIVNDFQKGDIAEGYSVSREKKESFPLTVTSAQKNPTAFYLCASSEGQHSNQPQHFGDGTRLSIL.